This T cell receptor beta chain comes out of a study of technical replicates of blood from several donors. Using immunoSEQ multiplex PCR, the repertoire was profiled, and TCRdb retains in-frame clones only, with some absent. Among about 48,000 clones listed, 90% to 95% were seen once. V was trimmed by 2 bases and J by 2 bases, leaving 18 bases between them. Germline CDR1 is SQVTM and CDR2 is ANQGSEA. The CDR3 sequence is 16 residues long. The sequence derives from a human donor in good health. Some clones in this sample may be carry-over from other donors' samples. The rearrangement joins TRBV29-1 to TRBJ1-2; TRBD1 is a possible D gene (6 bases). Sequenced: PBMCs. The CDR3 is CSVEPPGLDSNYGYTF. The CDR3 DNA follows: TGCAGCGTTGAACCTCCAGGATTGGACAGCAACTATGGCTACACCTTC.